This T cell receptor (beta chain) was documented in a study of blood T cell repertoires in COVID-19. At the level of the study: T cells, B-cell-depleted T cells, or PBMCs supplied cDNA or gDNA.

The CDR3 runs 14 residues. The V gene's germline CDR1 is MDHEN and CDR2 SYDVKM. Between the trimmed V and J ends, which lost 3 bases and 4 bases, there was a span of 10 bases. Here immunoSEQ multiplex PCR was the method, and the copy in TCRdb shows in-frame clones only, minus some. This table has over 75,000 clones, around 78% appearing once. The TCR comes from a human donor in a cohort sampled during active COVID-19. Sequencing used peripheral blood. The chain uses TRBV28 and TRBJ1-5, with TRBD1 as a possible D gene (6 bases). CDR3: CASSFGGANQPQHF. Written as DNA, the CDR3 is TGTGCCAGCAGTTTTGGGGGGGCAAATCAGCCCCAGCATTTT.